This is a list of T cell receptor beta chains from one sample in a study of T cells in Graves' hyperthyroidism and ophthalmopathy. Each CDR3 protein is one row after TCRdb ran MiXCR on the multiplex PCR reads. The sample includes some 570,000 distinct CDR3 sequences, roughly 15% seen only once; the top ten take 15% to 20%. The sequenced sample was blood. The source of these receptors is a woman in her late teens or twenties with Graves' ophthalmopathy. CDR3s include the opening cysteine and the closing phenylalanine or tryptophan. Each record gives: V gene, J gene, CDR3 protein.

v_gene: TRBV27; j_gene: TRBJ1-5; CDR3aa: CASSLYGQGDEPQHF
v_gene: TRBV6-1; j_gene: TRBJ1-5; CDR3aa: CASSEATAYEPQHF
v_gene: TRBV7-2; j_gene: TRBJ1-4; CDR3aa: CASSYGVNEKLFF
v_gene: TRBV6-2/TRBV6-3; j_gene: TRBJ2-7; CDR3aa: CASRGSGGPYEQYF
v_gene: TRBV6-2/TRBV6-3; j_gene: TRBJ2-1; CDR3aa: CATHRALIGNEQFF
v_gene: TRBV25-1; j_gene: TRBJ1-6; CDR3aa: CASSEPGGNSPLHF
v_gene: TRBV11-2; j_gene: TRBJ2-6; CDR3aa: CASSLGQGLSSGANVLTF
v_gene: TRBV18; j_gene: TRBJ1-2; CDR3aa: CASSPPQGHNYGYTF
v_gene: TRBV20-1; j_gene: TRBJ2-5; CDR3aa: CSALGPETQYF
v_gene: TRBV11-2; j_gene: TRBJ2-7; CDR3aa: CASSQERLTGDEQYF
v_gene: TRBV20-1; j_gene: TRBJ2-2; CDR3aa: CSAREGNTGELFF
v_gene: TRBV30; j_gene: TRBJ2-3; CDR3aa: CAVETMDTQYF
v_gene: TRBV7-6; j_gene: TRBJ2-7; CDR3aa: CASSLETGASYEQYF
v_gene: TRBV20-1; j_gene: TRBJ1-1; CDR3aa: CSATDTGRLTEAFF
v_gene: TRBV6-2/TRBV6-3; j_gene: TRBJ2-1; CDR3aa: CASSQGDSYNEQFF
v_gene: TRBV4-1; j_gene: TRBJ1-4; CDR3aa: CASSPITNEKLFF
v_gene: TRBV19; j_gene: TRBJ2-7; CDR3aa: CASNSGGNYEQYF
v_gene: TRBV28; j_gene: TRBJ1-6; CDR3aa: CASRLRFQGESPLHF